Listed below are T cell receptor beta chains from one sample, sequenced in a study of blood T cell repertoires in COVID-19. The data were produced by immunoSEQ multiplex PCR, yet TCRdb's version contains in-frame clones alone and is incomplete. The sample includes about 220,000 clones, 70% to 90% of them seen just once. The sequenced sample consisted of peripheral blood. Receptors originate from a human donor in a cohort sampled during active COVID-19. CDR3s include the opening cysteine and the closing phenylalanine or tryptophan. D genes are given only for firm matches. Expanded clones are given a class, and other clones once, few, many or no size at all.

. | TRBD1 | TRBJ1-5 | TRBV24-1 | CATSGQGAMGDNQPQHF | TGTGCCACCAGTGGTCAGGGGGCCATGGGAGACAATCAGCCCCAGCATTTT
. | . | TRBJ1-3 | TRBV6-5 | CASSRRDSGNTIYF | TGTGCCAGCAGTCGCAGGGACTCTGGAAACACCATATATTTT
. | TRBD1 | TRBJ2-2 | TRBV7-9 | CASGRVTGASGELFF | TGTGCCTCAGGGCGAGTGACAGGGGCCAGCGGGGAGCTGTTTTTT
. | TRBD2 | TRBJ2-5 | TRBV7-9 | CASSLGAAGGPETQYF | TGTGCCAGCAGCTTAGGTGCAGCGGGAGGGCCGGAGACCCAGTACTTC
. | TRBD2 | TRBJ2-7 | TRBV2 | CASSGGLGSYEQYF | TGTGCCAGCAGCGGGGGACTAGGTTCCTACGAGCAGTACTTC
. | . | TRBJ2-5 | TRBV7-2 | CASSLTAVQETQYF | TGTGCCAGCAGCTTAACGGCGGTGCAAGAGACCCAGTACTTC
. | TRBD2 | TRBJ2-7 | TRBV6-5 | CASSSPGLGDYEQYF | TGTGCCAGCAGTTCACCGGGACTAGGGGACTACGAGCAGTACTTC
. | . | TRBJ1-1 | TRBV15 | CATSRDLTGEAFF | TGTGCCACCAGCAGAGATCTAACAGGGGAAGCTTTCTTT
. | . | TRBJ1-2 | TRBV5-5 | CASSLVGRGADYGYTF | TGTGCCAGCAGCTTAGTCGGCAGGGGAGCCGACTATGGCTACACCTTC
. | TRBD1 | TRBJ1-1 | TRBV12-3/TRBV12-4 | CASSTGGSTEAFF | TGTGCCAGCAGCACAGGGGGTAGCACTGAAGCTTTCTTT
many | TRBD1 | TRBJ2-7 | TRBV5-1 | CASSVDRGYDEQYF | TGCGCCAGCAGCGTGGACAGGGGGTACGACGAGCAGTACTTC
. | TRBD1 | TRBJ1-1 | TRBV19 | CASSPRTGKNTEAFF | TGTGCCAGTAGTCCCCGGACAGGGAAGAACACTGAAGCTTTCTTT
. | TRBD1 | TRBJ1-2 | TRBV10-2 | CASTPGTVYGYTF | TGCGCCAGCACCCCGGGGACAGTTTATGGCTACACCTTC
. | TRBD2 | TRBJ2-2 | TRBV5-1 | CASQRVAGGKNTGELFF | TGCGCCAGCCAACGGGTAGCGGGAGGGAAGAACACCGGGGAGCTGTTTTTT
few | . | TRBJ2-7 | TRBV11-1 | CASSFALVGPYEQYF | TGTGCCAGCAGCTTCGCGCTGGTGGGCCCCTACGAGCAGTACTTC
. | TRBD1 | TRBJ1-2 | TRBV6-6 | CASSYSDRVNYGYTF | TGTGCCAGCAGTTATTCAGACAGGGTTAACTATGGCTACACCTTC
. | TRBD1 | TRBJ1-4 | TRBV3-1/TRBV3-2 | CASRDRGMGNEKLFF | TGTGCCAGCAGAGACAGGGGAATGGGCAATGAAAAACTGTTTTTT
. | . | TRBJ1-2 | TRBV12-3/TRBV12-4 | CASSLGKGSGYTF | TGTGCCAGCAGTTTAGGGAAAGGGAGTGGCTACACCTTC
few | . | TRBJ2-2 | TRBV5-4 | CASSLAGGTVTGELFF | TGTGCCAGCAGCTTGGCAGGGGGGACGGTCACCGGGGAGCTGTTTTTT
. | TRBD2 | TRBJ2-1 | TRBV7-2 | CASSLARAGGLDEQFF | TGTGCCAGCAGCTTAGCGAGGGCGGGGGGGCTCGATGAGCAGTTCTTC
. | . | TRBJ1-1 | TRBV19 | CASRPGRGAEAFF | TGTGCTTCCCGGCCCGGGAGGGGGGCTGAAGCTTTCTTT
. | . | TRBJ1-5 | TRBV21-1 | CASSWDIRNQPQHF | TGTGCCAGCAGCTGGGACATTCGGAATCAGCCCCAGCATTTT
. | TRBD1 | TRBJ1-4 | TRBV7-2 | CASSLAAGQANEKLFF | TGTGCCAGCAGCTTAGCGGCGGGACAGGCTAATGAAAAACTGTTTTTT
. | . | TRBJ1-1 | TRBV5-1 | CASSSVGGAVTEAFF | TGCGCCAGCAGCTCCGTAGGGGGGGCCGTCACTGAAGCTTTCTTT